Presented here are 24 T cell receptor beta chains from one specimen sequenced in a study of CD8+ T cells in alopecia areata. The treatment: oral pan-JAK inhibitor, 5-10 mg twice daily. Extracted RNA was reverse transcribed, and the resulting cDNA served as sequencing template. The protocol was immunoSEQ multiplex PCR, while the TCRdb copy is restricted to in-frame clones and leaves out a portion. The sample consists of about 280,000 clones, roughly 50% of them appearing once. The source material was CD4+ T cells sorted from blood, sampled at week 24, from a patient treated with tofacitinib. The origin of the receptors is a human donor with alopecia areata.

The V gene is TRBV29-1, the J gene TRBJ2-6; D ambiguous. V lost 5 bases and J lost 0, with 11 bases in between. The CDR3 consists of 15 residues. In germline, CDR1 is SQVTM, CDR2 ANQGSEA. CDR3 in amino acids: CSVTGRLSGANVLTF. CDR3 DNA: TGCAGCGTTACCGGGCGCCTCTCTGGGGCCAACGTCCTGACTTTC.

This sequence joins TRBV27 and TRBJ1-1; D perhaps matches TRBD1 (6 bases). The germline V and J ends were trimmed by 10 bases and 5 bases, with 23 bases remaining between them. Germline values: CDR1 MNHEY, CDR2 SMNVEV (reference sequence). The CDR3 has 15 amino acids. For the CDR3, the DNA is TGTGCCAAAAGCTCCGGTGTCAGGGGAGGAACTGAAGCTTTCTTT. Translation: CAKSSGVRGGTEAFF.

A few counts support this clone. The chain recombines TRBV29-1 with TRBJ2-7; D might be TRBD1 (6 bases). Between the trimmed V and J ends, which lost 5 bases and 3 bases, there was a span of 17 bases. Looked up from germline, CDR1 is SQVTM and CDR2 is ANQGSEA. The CDR3 sequence is 14 residues long. This CDR3 reads CSVTPSGQFYEQYF. CDR3 bases: TGCAGCGTTACCCCGTCAGGACAGTTCTACGAGCAGTACTTC.

The V and J genes are TRBV6-1 and TRBJ2-5, with unresolved D. This CDR3 region has 12 residues. The ends were cut back, 4 bases at V and 2 bases at J, with 5 bases in the middle. Germline V CDR1 and CDR2: MNHNS, SASEGT. CDR3 in DNA: TGTGCCAGCAGTGTCATACAAGAGACCCAGTACTTC. Its translation: CASSVIQETQYF.

This clone has just a few counts. This chain joins TRBV30 and TRBJ2-7, with TRBD1 identical over 7 bases. This CDR3 is built from 14 residues. The V and J ends lost 3 bases and 3 bases, in that order; junction bases with no gene match: 8. Germline-derived CDR1 and CDR2 are GTSNPN and SVGIG (reference sequence). The CDR3: CAWRRAGGHYEQYF. The CDR3 nucleotides read TGTGCCTGGAGGCGGGCAGGGGGACACTACGAGCAGTACTTC.

The chain combines TRBV2 with TRBJ1-4; possible D gene TRBD1, 6 bases. The CDR3 is 14 amino acids. In germline, CDR1 is SNHLY, CDR2 FYNNEI. V lost 4 bases and J 5 bases, leaving 11 bases between the germline ends. CDR3 nucleotide sequence: TGTGCCAGCAGTGGGAGGACAGTCAATGAAAAACTGTTTTTT. This codes for CASSGRTVNEKLFF.

This clone was observed once. The chain couples TRBV7-2 to TRBJ2-1, with 11 bases fitting TRBD2. The V segment lost 5 bases and the J segment 10 bases; nucleotides outside the gene matches: 10. The germline gives CDR1 SGHTA, CDR2 FQGNSA. The CDR3 is 15 amino acids. The CDR3 DNA follows: TGTGCCAGCAGCCTGACTAGCGGGGCGCTGTGGGAGCAGTTCTTC. Protein sequence: CASSLTSGALWEQFF.

The rearrangement links TRBV14 to TRBJ2-7, with D possibly matching TRBD1 (6 bases). Trimming shortened V by 0 bases and J by 6 bases, and 21 bases separated the two germline ends. Germline lookup yields CDR1 SGHDN and CDR2 FVKESK. This CDR3 contains 17 residues. Here the CDR3 DNA reads TGTGCCAGCAGCCAAGACCACCGGACAGATTTCTCTGCCGAGCAGTACTTC. Its protein product is CASSQDHRTDFSAEQYF.

This clone was counted once. This chain links TRBV30 with TRBJ1-6; 8 positions match TRBD1. The CDR3 covers 14 residues. Per the germline V gene, CDR1 is GTSNPN and CDR2 is SVGIG (reference sequence). V dropped 3 bases and J dropped 7; count of bases not matched to a gene: 5. The CDR3 is CAWSLGQANSPLHF. The CDR3 nucleotides read TGTGCCTGGAGCCTGGGACAGGCAAATTCACCCCTCCACTTT.

This chain uses TRBV2 with TRBJ2-5; perhaps TRBD1 as D (5 bases). Trimming removed 8 bases from V and 3 bases from J, with 19 bases in between. The V gene's germline CDR1 is SNHLY and CDR2 FYNNEI. The CDR3 spans 15 residues. The CDR3 protein is CASQRTPKREETQYF. CDR3 nucleotides: TGTGCCAGCCAGAGGACACCTAAACGAGAAGAGACCCAGTACTTC.

This clone has only one observation. The V call is TRBV6-1, the J call TRBJ1-2, with a tentative D call TRBD1 (5 bases). CDR3 size: 12 residues. CDR1 MNHNS and CDR2 SASEGT come from the germline V gene. Trimming stripped 6 bases from V and 3 bases from J, with 8 bases between. The CDR3: CASRAGDYGYTF. In DNA form, the CDR3 reads TGTGCCAGCAGGGCGGGGGACTATGGCTACACCTTC.

This clone was seen a few times. The gene calls are TRBV5-1 and TRBJ1-5; TRBD1 is a possible D gene (6 bases). This CDR3 has 14 amino acids. The V gene lost 8 bases and the J gene lost 3 bases, with 15 bases spanning the gap. Germline CDR1 reads SGHRS; CDR2 reads YFSETQ. In nucleotides, the CDR3 is TGCGCCAGGGGTGGACAGAGGAACAATCAGCCCCAGCATTTT. Protein: CARGGQRNNQPQHF.

The genes are TRBV6-5 and TRBJ1-2; D is ambiguous. Germline V gene data show CDR1 as MNHEY and CDR2 as SVGAGI. The CDR3 is made up of 13 amino acids. Trimming took 5 bases from V and 2 from J, leaving 9 bases between them. In DNA, the CDR3 is TGTGCCAGCAGTGGCCAGGACAACTATGGCTACACCTTC. As protein: CASSGQDNYGYTF.

The rearrangement uses TRBV7-8 and TRBJ2-5; unclear D gene. Between the trimmed V and J ends, which lost 1 base and 5 bases, there was a span of 11 bases. The germline V gene encodes CDR1 SGHVS and CDR2 FQNEAQ. This CDR3 is built from 14 residues. The CDR3 DNA reads TGTGCCAGCAGCTTAGAGGAACAGAGGGAGACCCAGTACTTC. Protein product: CASSLEEQRETQYF.

The sample holds a few counts of this clone. The rearrangement joins TRBV7-9 to TRBJ1-6, with 9 bases matching TRBD1. Germline-derived CDR1 and CDR2 are SEHNR and FQNEAQ (reference sequence). CDR3 length equals 16 residues. Trimming cost V 5 bases and J 9 bases; bases outside gene matches: 11. The CDR3 is CASSNTGGHRTSPLHF. As DNA, the CDR3 is TGTGCCAGCAGCAATACAGGGGGCCATCGGACTTCACCCCTCCACTTT. The whole variable domain, filled in from reference TRBV7-9 and TRBJ1-6, reads DTGVSQNPRHKITKRGQNVTFRCDPISEHNRLYWYRQTLGQGPEFLTYFQNEAQLEKSRLLSDRFSAERPKGSFSTLEIQRTEQGDSAMYLCASSNTGGHRTSPLHFGNGTRLTVT.

The J gene is TRBJ2-7, the V gene TRBV2; 11 nucleotides agree with TRBD1. V was clipped by 7 bases and J by 1 base; unmatched bases: 6. The CDR3 has 15 residues. CDR1 and CDR2 from the germline V gene are SNHLY and FYNNEI. CDR3 coding DNA: TGTGCCAGCACCCGGGACAGGGGGTCTTCCTACGAGCAGTACTTC. The encoded protein is CASTRDRGSSYEQYF. The full variable domain, in which reference TRBV2 and TRBJ2-7 provide the parts outside the CDR3, is EPEVTQTPSHQVTQMGQEVILRCVPISNHLYFYWYRQILGQKVEFLVSFYNNEISEKSEIFDDQFSVERPDGSNFTLKIRSTKLEDSAMYFCASTRDRGSSYEQYFGPGTRLTVT.

With regard to this clone: Other DNA sequences within the sample encode an identical CDR3. The chain uses TRBV9 and TRBJ2-7; D is unresolved. Germline-derived CDR1 and CDR2 are SGDLS and YYNGEE. Trimming removed 0 bases at V and 2 bases at J, with 6 bases between. This CDR3 has 13 amino acids. Here the CDR3 reads CASSVAGAYEQYF. CDR3 bases: TGTGCCAGCAGCGTAGCCGGCGCCTACGAGCAGTACTTC.

The chain uses TRBV28 and TRBJ1-1, with TRBD1 identical over 9 bases. This CDR3 has 15 residues. V dropped 5 bases and J dropped 6; count of bases not matched to a gene: 10. CDR1 is MDHEN, CDR2 SYDVKM, per germline. The CDR3 region is CASSPSGTGSPEAFF. The CDR3 coding sequence is TGTGCCAGCAGTCCATCCGGGACAGGGTCGCCTGAAGCTTTCTTT.

The chain uses TRBV19 and TRBJ1-5, with D possibly matching TRBD1 (6 bases). CDR1 LNHDA and CDR2 SQIVND come from the germline V gene (reference sequence). Deletions cut 6 bases from V and 0 bases from J, with 21 bases between. This CDR3 comprises 18 residues. As DNA, the CDR3 is TGTGCCAGTAGGCCCAGGGGCCAGGGTGACCTTAGCAATCAGCCCCAGCATTTT. As protein: CASRPRGQGDLSNQPQHF.

The V gene is TRBV5-6, the J gene TRBJ1-4; D is ambiguous. CDR1 and CDR2 (germline): SGHDT, YYEEEE. The CDR3 length is 13 residues. V was shortened by 4 bases and J by 6 bases, with 10 bases between the two germline ends. The CDR3 region has the DNA TGTGCCAGCAGCCCCCGGACCGATGAAAAACTGTTTTTT. Protein sequence: CASSPRTDEKLFF. The full variable domain, with the rest looked up from reference TRBV5-6 and TRBJ1-4, is DAGVTQSPTHLIKTRGQQVTLRCSPKSGHDTVSWYQQALGQGPQFIFQYYEEEERQRGNFPDRFSGHQFPNYSSELNVNALLLGDSALYLCASSPRTDEKLFFGSGTQLSVL.

The V gene is TRBV19, the J gene TRBJ2-7; tentatively, D is TRBD1 (5 bases). From germline, CDR1 is LNHDA and CDR2 SQIVND (reference sequence). Trimming removed 8 bases at V and 6 bases at J, with 17 bases between. The CDR3 sequence is 13 residues long. The CDR3 region is CASGPLDRSEQYF. The DNA of the CDR3 is TGTGCCAGTGGCCCCCTCGACAGATCCGAGCAGTACTTC.

The chain has TRBV7-2 and TRBJ2-5, with TRBD2 as a possible D gene (5 bases). The CDR3 totals 12 residues. V lost 5 bases, J lost 9 bases, and 13 bases lay in between. Germline assignment: CDR1 SGHTA and CDR2 FQGNSA. The CDR3 loop is CASSPSSTPQYF. The CDR3 nucleotides are TGTGCCAGCAGCCCTAGCAGCACGCCCCAGTACTTC.

This sequence joins TRBV30 and TRBJ2-5, with D unresolved. V gave up 2 bases and J gave up 2 bases, with 9 bases separating them. This CDR3 has 13 residues. The germline CDR1 and CDR2 sequences are GTSNPN and SVGIG (reference sequence). This CDR3 is CAWSLSFQETQYF. Written as DNA, the CDR3 is TGTGCCTGGAGTCTTTCGTTTCAAGAGACCCAGTACTTC.

This clone occurred a few times. CDR3 bases: TGCGCCAGCAGCTTGTTGGGACAGCAAGAGACCCAGTACTTC. It encodes CASSLLGQQETQYF. The genes are TRBV5-1 and TRBJ2-5; 7 nucleotides line up with TRBD1. Per germline, CDR1 SGHRS and CDR2 YFSETQ. The trim removed 1 base at V and 2 bases at J, leaving 2 bases unmatched. This CDR3 region has 14 residues.